This T cell receptor (beta chain) was retrieved from a study of T cell repertoires in cytomegalovirus infection. The CDR3 has 15 amino acids. Germline values: CDR1 SGHVS, CDR2 FNYEAQ. This clonotype has only one observation. The antigen remains unidentified. One junction end does not reproduce the germline sequence, and a read error may be involved. A single record per CDR3 protein comes from TCRdb applying MiXCR to the reads. Here the sample spans roughly 860,000 distinct CDR3 sequences, approximately 29% being singletons. This clonotype was sampled from a human donor in good health (CMV status not recorded). Some clones in this sample may be carry-over from other donors' samples. The sequencing used cultured CD8+ T cells from PBMCs, collected from culture after CMV antigen stimulation. The genes are TRBV7-6 and TRBJ2-5; 7 bases map to TRBD2. In DNA form, the CDR3 reads TGTGCTAGCAGCTTATACAGCGGGGACTTAGAGACCCAGTACTTC. As protein: CASSLYSGDLETQYF.